This is a list of T cell receptor beta chains from one sample in a study of CD8 T cells in Susac syndrome. In TCRdb, the immunoSEQ multiplex PCR reads were re-called with MiXCR into one record per CDR3 protein. The data contain about 73,000 distinct CDR3 sequences, roughly 95% of them singletons. Sequenced material: CD8+ T cells from PBMCs. The receptors originated from a human donor with multiple sclerosis. Each CDR3 is given with its conserved first and last residue. D genes are given only for firm matches. Size is stated for part of the rows, as once, few or many counts, or as a class when the clone is expanded.

j_gene: TRBJ2-2; abundance: .; v_gene: TRBV7-8; d_gene: .; CDR3nt: TGTGCCAGCAGCCCAGACTACACCGGGGAGCTGTTTTTT; CDR3aa: CASSPDYTGELFF
j_gene: TRBJ2-1; abundance: .; v_gene: TRBV19; d_gene: .; CDR3nt: TGTGCCAGTAGTACTCTCGAGAGCTCCTACAATGAGCAGTTCTTC; CDR3aa: CASSTLESSYNEQFF
j_gene: TRBJ1-2; abundance: .; v_gene: TRBV19; d_gene: TRBD1; CDR3nt: TGTGCCAGTAGTAACCGGGACAGGGGGTTTAACTATGGCTACACCTTC; CDR3aa: CASSNRDRGFNYGYTF
j_gene: TRBJ2-1; abundance: .; v_gene: TRBV9; d_gene: .; CDR3nt: TGTGCCAGCAGCGTAGGGACCCGTACCCATGAGCAGTTCTTC; CDR3aa: CASSVGTRTHEQFF
j_gene: TRBJ1-1; abundance: .; v_gene: TRBV9; d_gene: .; CDR3nt: TGTGCCAGCAGCGTAGTCTTAGGGGCGACGGACACTGAAGCTTTCTTT; CDR3aa: CASSVVLGATDTEAFF
j_gene: TRBJ1-2; abundance: .; v_gene: TRBV6-5; d_gene: .; CDR3nt: TGTGCCAGCAGTTACTCGTGGAAGGGAGGCTACACCTTC; CDR3aa: CASSYSWKGGYTF
j_gene: TRBJ2-1; abundance: .; v_gene: TRBV29-1; d_gene: TRBD1; CDR3nt: TGCAGCGTTGAAGATGGGACAGCCCACTACAATGAGCAGTTCTTC; CDR3aa: CSVEDGTAHYNEQFF
j_gene: TRBJ2-7; abundance: .; v_gene: TRBV7-3; d_gene: .; CDR3nt: TGTGCCAGCAGCTTCCAAGCCGCCGACCAGGGGAAGGACCGGTACGAGCAGTACTTC; CDR3aa: CASSFQAADQGKDRYEQYF
j_gene: TRBJ2-7; abundance: once; v_gene: TRBV29-1; d_gene: TRBD1; CDR3nt: TGCAGCGCGGTGGGACAGAAAGCCTACGAGCAGTACTTC; CDR3aa: CSAVGQKAYEQYF
j_gene: TRBJ2-2; abundance: once; v_gene: TRBV4-2; d_gene: .; CDR3nt: TGTGCCAGCAGCCAATCAGGTGGTGTCGGGGAGCTGTTTTTT; CDR3aa: CASSQSGGVGELFF
j_gene: TRBJ1-1; abundance: .; v_gene: TRBV7-2; d_gene: .; CDR3nt: TGTGCCAGCAGCCACGAGGTCGGGGAGGTCCTTTCCGGAGCTTTCTTT; CDR3aa: CASSHEVGEVLSGAFF
j_gene: TRBJ2-5; abundance: .; v_gene: TRBV3-1; d_gene: .; CDR3nt: TGTGCCAGCAGCCAAGAGATGGAGACCCAGTACTTC; CDR3aa: CASSQEMETQYF
j_gene: TRBJ1-2; abundance: .; v_gene: TRBV6-5; d_gene: .; CDR3nt: TGTGCCAGCAGTTACAGGGTGGGCGGCTACACCTTC; CDR3aa: CASSYRVGGYTF
j_gene: TRBJ1-3; abundance: .; v_gene: TRBV9; d_gene: .; CDR3nt: TGTGTCAGCAGCGCTTCCTCAGGGAGCTCTGGAAACACCATATATTTT; CDR3aa: CVSSASSGSSGNTIYF
j_gene: TRBJ2-7; abundance: .; v_gene: TRBV5-1; d_gene: TRBD1; CDR3nt: TGCGCCAGCAGCTTGGAGGGGACAGGGTTCAACGAGCAGTACTTC; CDR3aa: CASSLEGTGFNEQYF
j_gene: TRBJ2-7; abundance: .; v_gene: TRBV7-6; d_gene: .; CDR3nt: TGTGCCAGCAGCTTAGCACTTGGCTCCGAGCAGTACTTC; CDR3aa: CASSLALGSEQYF
j_gene: TRBJ1-4; abundance: few; v_gene: TRBV19; d_gene: .; CDR3nt: TGTGCCAGTAGCGCAGGTGCAACTAATGAAAAACTGTTTTTT; CDR3aa: CASSAGATNEKLFF